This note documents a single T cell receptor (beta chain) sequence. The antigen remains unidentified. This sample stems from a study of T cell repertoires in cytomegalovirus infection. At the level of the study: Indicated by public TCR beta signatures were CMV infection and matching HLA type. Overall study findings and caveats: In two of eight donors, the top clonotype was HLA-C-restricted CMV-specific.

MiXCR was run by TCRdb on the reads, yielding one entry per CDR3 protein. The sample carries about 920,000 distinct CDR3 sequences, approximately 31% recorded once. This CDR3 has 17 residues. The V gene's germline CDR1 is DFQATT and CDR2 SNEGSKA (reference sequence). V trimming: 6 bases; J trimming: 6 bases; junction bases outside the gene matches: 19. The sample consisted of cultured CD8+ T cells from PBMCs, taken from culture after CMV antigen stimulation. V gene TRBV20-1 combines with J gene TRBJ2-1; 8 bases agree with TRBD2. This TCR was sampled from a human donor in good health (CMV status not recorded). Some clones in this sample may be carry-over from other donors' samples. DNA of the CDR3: TGCAGTGCCTTTAGCGGGGAACCTCCCCCTCCCCCCAATGAGCAGTTCTTC. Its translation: CSAFSGEPPPPPNEQFF.